This TCR beta chain was recorded in a study of shared clonotypes between healthy human individuals. The table came from immunoSEQ multiplex PCR; TCRdb's copy has only in-frame clones and leaves some out. Here the sample spans about 470,000 clones, 79% being singletons. The CDR3 totals 15 residues. Trimming removed 11 bases from V and 7 bases from J, with 24 bases in between. The chain links TRBV23-1 to TRBJ2-1, with D possibly called TRBD1 or TRBD2 (7 bases each). TRBV23-1 is assigned to the ORF class and has an uncertain function. Sequenced material: PBMCs. The source of this sequence is a woman in her thirties or forties in good health. Some clones in this sample may be carry-over from other donors' samples. CDR3 in DNA: TGCGCCTCCCAGGGGGAGGGACGTACGGTTAATGAGCAGTTCTTC. Protein sequence: CASQGEGRTVNEQFF.